This T cell receptor beta chain was sequenced in a study of early T cells in non-severe SARS-CoV-2 infection. As for the study in general: Sequencing input comprised bulk RNA from unsorted whole blood; chain pairing was not available. Study outcomes and limitations: Anti-spike CD8 responses were favored by VDJdb matching, which missed private and CD4 specificities.

Separate cDNA molecules each had unique molecular identifiers attached to them. One entry per CDR3 protein, called by TCRdb with MiXCR from the 5' RACE reads. The sample yields some 83,000 distinct CDR3 sequences, about 9.4% seen once. The CDR3 covers 15 residues. The trim removed 4 bases at V and 5 bases at J, leaving 5 bases unmatched. Germline V gene lookup returns CDR1 ENHRY and CDR2 SYGVKD. With respect to this clonotype: Its antigen is undetermined.

Sequences were derived from whole blood, sampled at baseline. This TCR came from an adult who was a healthcare worker with PCR-confirmed SARS-CoV-2 infection or an uninfected control (not recorded which). This sequence joins TRBV10-3 and TRBJ1-6; the match to TRBD1 covers 7 bases. The DNA of the CDR3 is TGTGCCATCAGTGGCCACAGGGGCGATAATTCACCCCTCCACTTT. Amino acid sequence: CAISGHRGDNSPLHF.